This T cell receptor beta chain was captured in a study of shared clonotypes between healthy human individuals. Study in general: There were three CD4 naive, three CD4 memory, two CD8 naive and one CD8 memory plates per donor. Study-level findings and limits: Across a few donors, naive CD4 shared roughly 5.1%, naive CD8 about 3.2%, memory CD4 roughly 2.2%, memory CD8 about 0.38%.

Germline V gives CDR1 MDHEN, CDR2 SYDVKM. V gave up 4 bases and J gave up 0 bases, with 13 bases separating them. This CDR3 has 16 residues. As for this clone: What it recognizes is unknown.

Memory CD4+ cells were the fraction left after CD45RA+ naive selection. Profiled with immunoSEQ multiplex PCR; TCRdb holds only in-frame clones, not every one. The data show roughly 2.2 million clones, with approximately 90% seen just once and 0.37% held by the top ten. Sequenced input: naive CD4+ T cells from PBMCs. Subset meaning: CD45RA+ positively selected. The J gene is TRBJ1-3, the V gene TRBV28; D is perhaps TRBD1 (6 bases). The TCR comes from a young man in good health. Some clones in this sample may be carry-over from other donors' samples. Here the CDR3 DNA reads TGTGCCAGCAGTTGGGGACATACGAGCTCTGGAAACACCATATATTTT. It codes for CASSWGHTSSGNTIYF.